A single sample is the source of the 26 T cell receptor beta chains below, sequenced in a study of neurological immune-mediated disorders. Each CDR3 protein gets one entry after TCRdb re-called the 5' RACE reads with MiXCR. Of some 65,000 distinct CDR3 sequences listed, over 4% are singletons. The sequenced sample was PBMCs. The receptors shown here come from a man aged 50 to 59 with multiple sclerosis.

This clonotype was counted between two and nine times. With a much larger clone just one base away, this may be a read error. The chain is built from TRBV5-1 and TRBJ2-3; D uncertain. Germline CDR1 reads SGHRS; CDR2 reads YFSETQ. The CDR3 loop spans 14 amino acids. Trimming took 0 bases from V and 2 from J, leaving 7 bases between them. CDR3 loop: CASSLGQTTDTQYF. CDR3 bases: TGCGCCAGCAGCTTGGGGCAGACCACAGATACGCAGTATTTT.

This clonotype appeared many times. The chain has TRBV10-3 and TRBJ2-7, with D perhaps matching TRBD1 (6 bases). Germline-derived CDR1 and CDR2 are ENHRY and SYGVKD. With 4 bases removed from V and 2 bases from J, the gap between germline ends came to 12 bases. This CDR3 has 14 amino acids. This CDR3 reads CAISGQDGTYEQYV. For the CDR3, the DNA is TGTGCCATCAGTGGACAGGACGGCACCTACGAGCAGTACGTC.

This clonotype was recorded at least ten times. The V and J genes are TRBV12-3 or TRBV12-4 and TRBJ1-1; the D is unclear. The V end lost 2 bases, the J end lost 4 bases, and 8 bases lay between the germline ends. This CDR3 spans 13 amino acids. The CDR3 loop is CASSLIRPTEAFF. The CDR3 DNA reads TGTGCCAGCAGTTTAATTCGACCCACTGAAGCTTTCTTT.

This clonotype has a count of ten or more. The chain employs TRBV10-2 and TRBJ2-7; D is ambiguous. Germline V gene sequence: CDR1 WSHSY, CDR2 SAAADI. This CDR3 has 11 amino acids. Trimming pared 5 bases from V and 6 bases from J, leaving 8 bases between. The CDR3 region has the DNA TGCGCCAGCAGTCAGGAGCTCGAGCAGTACTTC. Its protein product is CASSQELEQYF.

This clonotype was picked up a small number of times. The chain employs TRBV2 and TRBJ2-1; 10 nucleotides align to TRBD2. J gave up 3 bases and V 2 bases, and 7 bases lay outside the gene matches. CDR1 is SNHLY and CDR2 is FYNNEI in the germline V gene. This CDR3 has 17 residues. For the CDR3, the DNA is TGTGCCAGCAGTGAATCCCCCCTAGCGGGGGTCTACAATGAGCAGTTCTTC. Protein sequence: CASSESPLAGVYNEQFF.

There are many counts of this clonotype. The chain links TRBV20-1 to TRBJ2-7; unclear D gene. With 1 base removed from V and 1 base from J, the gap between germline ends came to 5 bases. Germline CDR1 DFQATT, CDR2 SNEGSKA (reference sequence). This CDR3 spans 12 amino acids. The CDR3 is CSARVRSYEQYF. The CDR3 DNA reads TGCAGTGCTAGAGTTAGGTCCTACGAGCAGTACTTC.

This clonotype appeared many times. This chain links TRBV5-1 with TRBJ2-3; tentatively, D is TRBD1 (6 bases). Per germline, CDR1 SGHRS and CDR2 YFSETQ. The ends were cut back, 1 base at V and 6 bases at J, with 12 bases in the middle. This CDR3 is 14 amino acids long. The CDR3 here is CASSLSGTSDTQYF. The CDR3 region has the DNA TGCGCCAGCAGCTTGTCCGGGACAAGTGATACGCAGTATTTT.

The CDR3 DNA reads TGTGCCAGCAGCTCGGGACCCCAGGGCGTGGTCCAAGAGACCCAGTACTTC. Amino acid sequence: CASSSGPQGVVQETQYF. The chain carries TRBV5-5 and TRBJ2-5; D may correspond to TRBD1 or TRBD2 (5 bases each). Per germline, CDR1 SGHKS and CDR2 YYEKEE (reference sequence). The length of the CDR3 is 17 residues. The V end was cut by 3 bases, the J end by 1 base, with 19 bases between.

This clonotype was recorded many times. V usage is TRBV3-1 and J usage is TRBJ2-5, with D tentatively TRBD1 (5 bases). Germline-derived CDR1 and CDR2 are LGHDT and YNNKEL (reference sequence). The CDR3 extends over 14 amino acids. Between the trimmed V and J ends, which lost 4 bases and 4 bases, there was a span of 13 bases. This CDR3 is CASSRSAGLETQYF. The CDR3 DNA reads TGTGCCAGCAGCCGAAGTGCAGGGTTAGAGACCCAGTACTTC.

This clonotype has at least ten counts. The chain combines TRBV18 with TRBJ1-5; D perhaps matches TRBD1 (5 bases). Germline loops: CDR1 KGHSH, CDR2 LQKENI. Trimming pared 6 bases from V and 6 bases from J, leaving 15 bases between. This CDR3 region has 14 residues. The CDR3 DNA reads TGTGCCAGCTCCCGGGATGAGGGACGTCAGCCCCAGCATTTT. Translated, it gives CASSRDEGRQPQHF.

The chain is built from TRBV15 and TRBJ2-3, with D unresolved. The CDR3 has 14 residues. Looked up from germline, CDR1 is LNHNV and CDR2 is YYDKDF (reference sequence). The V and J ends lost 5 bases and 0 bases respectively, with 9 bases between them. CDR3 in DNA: TGTGCCACCAGCCCGGCAACTAGCACAGATACGCAGTATTTT. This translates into CATSPATSTDTQYF.

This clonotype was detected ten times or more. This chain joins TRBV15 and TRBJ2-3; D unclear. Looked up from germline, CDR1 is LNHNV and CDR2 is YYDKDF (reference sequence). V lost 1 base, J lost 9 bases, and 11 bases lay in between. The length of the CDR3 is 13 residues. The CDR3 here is CATSRGTGRTQYF. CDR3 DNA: TGTGCCACCAGCAGAGGTACCGGACGGACGCAGTATTTT.

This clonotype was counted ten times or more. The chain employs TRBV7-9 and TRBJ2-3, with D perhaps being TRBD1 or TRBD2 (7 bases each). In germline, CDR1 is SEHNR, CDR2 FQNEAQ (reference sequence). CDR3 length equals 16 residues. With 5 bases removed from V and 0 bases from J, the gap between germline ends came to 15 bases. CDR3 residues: CASSGGGGVSTDTQYF. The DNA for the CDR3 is TGTGCCAGCAGCGGGGGAGGGGGCGTCAGCACAGATACGCAGTATTTT.

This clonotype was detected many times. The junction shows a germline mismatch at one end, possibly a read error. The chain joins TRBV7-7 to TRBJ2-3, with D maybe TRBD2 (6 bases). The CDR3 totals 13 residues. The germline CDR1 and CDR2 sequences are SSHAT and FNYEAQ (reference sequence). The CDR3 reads CASSLAEADTQYF. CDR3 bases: TGTGCTAGCAGCTTAGCGGAAGCAGATACGCAGTATTTT.

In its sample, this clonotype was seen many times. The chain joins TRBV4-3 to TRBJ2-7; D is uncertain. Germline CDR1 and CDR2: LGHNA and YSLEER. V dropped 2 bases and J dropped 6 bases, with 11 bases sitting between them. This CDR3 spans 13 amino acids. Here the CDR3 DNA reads TGCGCCAGCAGCCAAAACCCCGGTCGCGAGCAGTACTTC. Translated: CASSQNPGREQYF.

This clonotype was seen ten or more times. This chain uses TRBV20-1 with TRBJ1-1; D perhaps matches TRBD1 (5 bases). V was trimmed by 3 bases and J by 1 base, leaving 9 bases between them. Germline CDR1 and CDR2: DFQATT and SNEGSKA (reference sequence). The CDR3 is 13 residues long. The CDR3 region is CSASGGRNTEAFF. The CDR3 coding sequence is TGCAGTGCTAGTGGGGGGAGGAACACTGAAGCTTTCTTT.

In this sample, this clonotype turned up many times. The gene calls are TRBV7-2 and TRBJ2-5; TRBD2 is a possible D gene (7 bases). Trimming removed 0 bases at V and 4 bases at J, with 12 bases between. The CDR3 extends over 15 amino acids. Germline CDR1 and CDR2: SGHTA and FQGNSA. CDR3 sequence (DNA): TGTGCCAGCAGCTTAGCGGGGGGGCCCGTAGAGACCCAGTACTTC. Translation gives CASSLAGGPVETQYF.

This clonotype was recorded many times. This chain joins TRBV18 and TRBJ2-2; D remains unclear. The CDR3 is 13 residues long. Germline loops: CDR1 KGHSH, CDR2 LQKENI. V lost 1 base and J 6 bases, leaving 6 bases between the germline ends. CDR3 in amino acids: CASSPLSPGELFF. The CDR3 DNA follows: TGTGCCAGCTCACCACTGAGTCCCGGGGAGCTGTTTTTT. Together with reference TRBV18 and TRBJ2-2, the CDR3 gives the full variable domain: NAGVMQNPRHLVRRRGQEARLRCSPMKGHSHVYWYRQLPEEGLKFMVYLQKENIIDESGMPKERFSAEFPKEGPSILRIQQVVRGDSAAYFCASSPLSPGELFFGEGSRLTVL.

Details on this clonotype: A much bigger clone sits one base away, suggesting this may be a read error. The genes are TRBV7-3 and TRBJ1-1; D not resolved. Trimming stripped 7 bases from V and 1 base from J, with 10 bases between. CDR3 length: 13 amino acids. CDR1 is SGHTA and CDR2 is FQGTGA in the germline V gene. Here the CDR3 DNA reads TGTGCCAGCACATTAGGGAAGAACACTGAAGCTTTCTTT. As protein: CASTLGKNTEAFF. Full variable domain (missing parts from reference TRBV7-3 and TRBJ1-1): GAGVSQTPSNKVTEKGKYVELRCDPISGHTALYWYRQSLGQGPEFLIYFQGTGAADDSGLPNDRFFAVRPEGSVSTLKIQRTERGDSAVYLCASTLGKNTEAFFGQGTRLTVV.

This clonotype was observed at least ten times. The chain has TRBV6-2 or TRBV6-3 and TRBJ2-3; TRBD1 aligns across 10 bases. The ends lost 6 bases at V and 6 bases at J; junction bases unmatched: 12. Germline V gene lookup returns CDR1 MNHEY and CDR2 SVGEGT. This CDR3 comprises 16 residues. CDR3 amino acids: CASSTSTGGRGDTQYF. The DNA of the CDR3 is TGTGCCAGCAGCACGTCGACAGGGGGCAGGGGGGATACGCAGTATTTT.

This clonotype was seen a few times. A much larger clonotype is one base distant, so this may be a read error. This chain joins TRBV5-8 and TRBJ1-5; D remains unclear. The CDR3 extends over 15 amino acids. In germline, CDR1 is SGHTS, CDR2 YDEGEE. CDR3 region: CASSFGLYSNQPQNF. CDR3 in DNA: TGTGCCAGCAGTTTCGGTCTTTATAGCAATCAGCCCCAGAATTTT.

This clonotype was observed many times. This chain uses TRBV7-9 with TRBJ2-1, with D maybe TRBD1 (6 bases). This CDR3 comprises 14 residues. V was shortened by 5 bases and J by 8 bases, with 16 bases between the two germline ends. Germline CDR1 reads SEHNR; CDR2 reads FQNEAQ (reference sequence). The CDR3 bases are TGTGCCAGCAGCCCGACAATGGGGGCGGATGAGCAGTTCTTC. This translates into CASSPTMGADEQFF.

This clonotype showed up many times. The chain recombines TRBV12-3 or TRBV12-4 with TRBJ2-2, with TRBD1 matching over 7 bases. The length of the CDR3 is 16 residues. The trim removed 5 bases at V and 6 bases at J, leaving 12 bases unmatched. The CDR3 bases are TGTGCCAGCAGTCGACAGGGTCTGGGGGTGGCCGGGGAGCTGTTTTTT. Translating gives CASSRQGLGVAGELFF.

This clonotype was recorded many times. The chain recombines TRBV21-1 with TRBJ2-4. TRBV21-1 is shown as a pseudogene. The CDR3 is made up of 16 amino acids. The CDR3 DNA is TGTGCCAGCAGCAAAGTGTGTAGAGCAGCCAAAAACATTCAGTACTTC. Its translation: CASSKVCRAAKNIQYF.

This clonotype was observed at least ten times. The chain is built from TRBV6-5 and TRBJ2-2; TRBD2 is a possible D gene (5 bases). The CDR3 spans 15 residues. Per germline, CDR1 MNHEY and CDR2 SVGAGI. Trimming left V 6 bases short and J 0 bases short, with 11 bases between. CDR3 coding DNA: TGTGCCAGCAGCAGGACTTACCCGAACACCGGGGAGCTGTTTTTT. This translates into CASSRTYPNTGELFF.

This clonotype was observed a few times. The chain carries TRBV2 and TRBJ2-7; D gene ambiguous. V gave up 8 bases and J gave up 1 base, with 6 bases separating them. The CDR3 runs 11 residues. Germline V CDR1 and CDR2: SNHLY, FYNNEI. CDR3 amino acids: CASFGSYEQYV. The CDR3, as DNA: TGTGCCAGCTTCGGATCCTACGAGCAGTACGTC.